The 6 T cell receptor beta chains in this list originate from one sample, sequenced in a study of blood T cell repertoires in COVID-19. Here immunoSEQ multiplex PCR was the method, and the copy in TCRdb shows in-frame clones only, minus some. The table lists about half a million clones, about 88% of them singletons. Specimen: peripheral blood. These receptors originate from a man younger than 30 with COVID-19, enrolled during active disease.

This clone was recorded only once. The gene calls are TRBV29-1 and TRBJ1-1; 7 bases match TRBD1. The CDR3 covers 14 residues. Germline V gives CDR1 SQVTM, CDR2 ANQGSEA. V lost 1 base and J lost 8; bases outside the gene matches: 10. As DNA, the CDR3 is TGCAGCGTTGAAGTAGCACAGGGGACACAGGAAGCTTTCTTT. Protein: CSVEVAQGTQEAFF.

The CDR3 nucleotides are TGTGCCAGCAAAGGGACATTATACAATGAGCAGTTCTTC. As protein: CASKGTLYNEQFF. The rearrangement uses TRBV7-9 and TRBJ2-1, with a weak D call TRBD1 (6 bases). CDR1 is SEHNR and CDR2 is FQNEAQ in the germline V gene (reference sequence). Trimming shortened V by 7 bases and J by 4 bases, and 11 bases separated the two germline ends. The CDR3 loop spans 13 amino acids.

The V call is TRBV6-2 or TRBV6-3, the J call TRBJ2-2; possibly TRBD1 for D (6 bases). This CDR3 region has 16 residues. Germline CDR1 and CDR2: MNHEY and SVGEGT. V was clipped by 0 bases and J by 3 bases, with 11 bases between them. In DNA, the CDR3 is TGTGCCAGCAGTTACTCACAGGGTGGTTACACCGGGGAGCTGTTTTTT. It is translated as CASSYSQGGYTGELFF.

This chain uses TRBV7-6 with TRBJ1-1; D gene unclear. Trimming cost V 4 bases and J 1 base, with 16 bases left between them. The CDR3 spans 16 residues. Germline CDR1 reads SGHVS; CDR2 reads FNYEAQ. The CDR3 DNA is TGTGCCAGCAGCTCTGGATCGGGAATCGGGAACACTGAAGCTTTCTTT. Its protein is CASSSGSGIGNTEAFF.

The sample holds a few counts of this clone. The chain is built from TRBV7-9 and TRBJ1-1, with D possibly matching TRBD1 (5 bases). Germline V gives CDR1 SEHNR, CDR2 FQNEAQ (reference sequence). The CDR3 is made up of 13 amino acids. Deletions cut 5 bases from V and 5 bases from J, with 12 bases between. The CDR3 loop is CASSRQEGTEAFF. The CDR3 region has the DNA TGTGCCAGCAGCCGTCAGGAGGGGACTGAAGCTTTCTTT.

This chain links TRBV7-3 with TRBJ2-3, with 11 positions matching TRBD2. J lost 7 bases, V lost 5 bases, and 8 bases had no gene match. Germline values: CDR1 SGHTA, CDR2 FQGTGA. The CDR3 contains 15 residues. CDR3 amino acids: CASSLHSGRAYTQYF. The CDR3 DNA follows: TGTGCCAGCAGCCTTCATAGCGGGAGGGCCTATACGCAGTATTTT.